The 15 T cell receptor beta chains in this list originate from one sample, sequenced in a study of beta chain features in type 1 diabetes. General observations from the study: Across all four CD4+ subsets, people with type 1 diabetes showed modestly shorter TCRB CDR3s.

The sequenced template was cDNA made from the entire isolated RNA. Here immunoSEQ multiplex PCR was the method, and the copy in TCRdb shows in-frame clones only, minus some. The sample holds 40,000 to 65,000 clones, 50% to 75% seen once. Their recognized antigens are unknown. Sequenced: stem cell memory CD4+ T cells from blood. Receptors originate from a woman under 40 with type 1 diabetes.

This chain links TRBV18 with TRBJ1-4; TRBD1 might be the D (6 bases). Germline loops: CDR1 KGHSH, CDR2 LQKENI. The CDR3 has 17 amino acids. The germline V and J ends were trimmed by 3 bases and 0 bases, with 14 bases remaining between them. The CDR3 DNA sequence: TGTGCCAGCTCACCTACGGACAGTTCCGCAACTAATGAAAAACTGTTTTTT. Protein product: CASSPTDSSATNEKLFF.

This chain links TRBV27 with TRBJ1-1; D gene ambiguous. This CDR3 spans 16 amino acids. Germline V gene sequence: CDR1 MNHEY, CDR2 SMNVEV (reference sequence). Trimming cost V 0 bases and J 5 bases, with 16 bases left between them. The CDR3 here is CASSLSPWPSGTEAFF. The CDR3 nucleotides are TGTGCCAGCAGTTTATCCCCGTGGCCCTCGGGAACTGAAGCTTTCTTT.

The chain employs TRBV27 and TRBJ1-2; D possibly corresponds to TRBD1 (6 bases). Between the trimmed V and J ends, which lost 4 bases and 0 bases, there was a span of 9 bases. Germline V gives CDR1 MNHEY, CDR2 SMNVEV (reference sequence). There are 14 residues in the CDR3. The CDR3 region is CASSSTGPNYGYTF. CDR3 sequence (DNA): TGTGCCAGCAGTTCAACAGGGCCTAACTATGGCTACACCTTC.

The CDR3 nucleotides read TGTGCCAGCAGCCAAGACGGGCGGGGGCCGGGTACTGAAGCTTTCTTT. Translated: CASSQDGRGPGTEAFF. The J gene is TRBJ1-1, the V gene TRBV14, with D maybe TRBD1 (6 bases). The V end was cut by 0 bases, the J end by 5 bases, with 16 bases between. Germline V gene sequence: CDR1 SGHDN, CDR2 FVKESK. The CDR3 covers 16 residues.

The chain joins TRBV6-6 to TRBJ1-2; D is unclear. Looked up from germline, CDR1 is MNHNY and CDR2 is SVGAGI (reference sequence). The CDR3 is 14 residues long. V gave up 7 bases and J gave up 3 bases, with 15 bases separating them. CDR3 in DNA: TGTGCCAGCAACGTGGGAGGGAGTCACTATGGCTACACCTTC. It specifies CASNVGGSHYGYTF.

This clone was observed a few times. The J gene is TRBJ1-1, the V gene TRBV29-1, with D possibly being TRBD1 (6 bases). V was shortened by 5 bases and J by 6 bases, with 13 bases between the two germline ends. Germline CDR1 and CDR2: SQVTM and ANQGSEA. CDR3 length: 12 amino acids. The CDR3 nucleotides are TGCAGCGTTCAGGGGTCGGAGGCTGAAGCTTTCTTT. Translation: CSVQGSEAEAFF.

This rearrangement joins TRBV30 to TRBJ2-1, with 14 bases matching TRBD2. CDR3 length equals 14 residues. Trimming took 1 base from V and 7 from J; bases not matched to a gene: 0. Germline V lookup: CDR1 GTSNPN, CDR2 SVGIG (reference sequence). Here the CDR3 reads CAWSGTSGRNEQFF. The CDR3, as DNA: TGTGCCTGGAGTGGGACTAGCGGGAGGAATGAGCAGTTCTTC.

This chain connects TRBV10-3 to TRBJ1-5; D unresolved. This CDR3 comprises 12 residues. V was cut by 3 bases and J by 4 bases, with 4 bases left in between. CDR1 is ENHRY, CDR2 SYGVKD, per germline. The CDR3 DNA follows: TGTGCCATCAGTGATCGTAATCAGCCCCAGCATTTT. It translates to CAISDRNQPQHF.

This rearrangement joins TRBV4-2 to TRBJ1-1; TRBD1 matches at 9 bases. Trimming removed 2 bases from V and 5 bases from J; junction bases left unmatched: 9. CDR3 length: 16 residues. CDR1 and CDR2 (germline): LGHNA, YNFKEQ. The DNA of the CDR3 is TGTGCCAGCAGCCAATCTCCACAGGGGGCGAGAACTGAAGCTTTCTTT. It encodes CASSQSPQGARTEAFF.

This chain links TRBV30 with TRBJ2-7, with 9 nucleotides matching TRBD2. V lost 4 bases, J lost 4 bases, and 8 bases stayed unmatched. The CDR3 covers 14 residues. Germline V gives CDR1 GTSNPN, CDR2 SVGIG (reference sequence). This CDR3 is CAWNLASGKYEQYF. For the CDR3, the DNA is TGTGCCTGGAACCTGGCTAGCGGGAAATACGAGCAGTACTTC.

The table lists this clone with a few counts. The genes are TRBV7-3 and TRBJ2-1; tentatively, D is TRBD2 (5 bases). Trimming cost V 5 bases and J 6 bases, with 8 bases left between them. From germline, CDR1 is SGHTA and CDR2 FQGTGA. The CDR3 is made up of 12 amino acids. CDR3 in amino acids: CASSPGLNEQFF. CDR3 coding DNA: TGTGCCAGCAGCCCCGGACTCAATGAGCAGTTCTTC.

This rearrangement joins TRBV29-1 to TRBJ2-7; 12 nucleotides agree with TRBD2. J lost 3 bases, V lost 4 bases, and 4 bases had no gene match. The V gene's germline CDR1 is SQVTM and CDR2 ANQGSEA. The CDR3 extends over 14 amino acids. The DNA of the CDR3 is TGCAGCGTTGGAACTAGCGGGGGGAACTACGAGCAGTACTTC. As protein: CSVGTSGGNYEQYF.

This clone was observed a single time. This chain joins TRBV4-2 and TRBJ1-1; tentative D call: TRBD1 (6 bases). V lost 1 base, J lost 4 bases, and 7 bases lay in between. The CDR3 contains 13 residues. CDR1 LGHNA and CDR2 YNFKEQ come from the germline V gene. The CDR3 region is CASSQGTATEAFF. The DNA of the CDR3 is TGTGCCAGCAGCCAAGGGACAGCCACTGAAGCTTTCTTT.

V and J are TRBV29-1 and TRBJ1-1, with TRBD1 matching over 7 bases. Unmatched junction bases numbered 2, after V lost 4 bases and J lost 0 bases. The germline V gene encodes CDR1 SQVTM and CDR2 ANQGSEA. The CDR3 has 13 residues. CDR3 loop: CSVAGQLNTEAFF. The CDR3, as DNA: TGCAGCGTTGCGGGACAGTTGAACACTGAAGCTTTCTTT.

The CDR3 sequence is CARGTGRTEAFF. In DNA, the CDR3 is TGTGCCAGAGGGACAGGGAGAACTGAAGCTTTCTTT. The rearrangement uses TRBV2 and TRBJ1-1; 9 nucleotides agree with TRBD1. Germline V lookup: CDR1 SNHLY, CDR2 FYNNEI. V lost 9 bases, J lost 5 bases, and 4 bases stayed unmatched. CDR3 length equals 12 residues.